The T cell receptor beta chain under discussion was sequenced for a study of shared clonotypes between healthy human individuals (TCRdb year 2020). Regarding the research as a whole: A couple of women and three men aged 18 to 49 years were included in the cohort. For each donor, three plates each were used for CD4 naive and CD4 memory, two plates were used for CD8 naive, and one plate was used for CD8 memory. The study deeply sequenced blood TCR repertoires of about 5 healthy adults to estimate repertoire size and the extent of clonotype sharing between individuals. Libraries were prepared and TCR repertoires were sequenced by different laboratories using diverse techniques, in order to increase sequencing depth and limit assay-specific biases. Leukapheresis yielded between about 0.85 and 9.5 billion PBMCs per donor.

What the work shows at the level of the full study, not this receptor alone: Rarefaction of sorted-subset datasets indicated incomplete sequencing despite the large sequencing depth. The small number of donors limited the genetic and exposure-history diversity represented. Sampling was limited to blood, and TCR repertoires in tissue likely differ from TCR repertoires in blood. Clonotypes shared by all four sorted-subset donors showed higher generation probabilities than non-shared clonotypes. Based on pairwise subsampling, the degree of clonotype sharing among donors was expected to be affected by sequencing depth. Larger estimated clonotype richness was generally found for naive subsets than for memory subsets. When a handful of donors were compared, the shared fraction of clonotypes was roughly 4.8% for naive CD4, 3.5% for naive CD8, 2% to 2.5% for memory CD4, and approximately 0.4% for memory CD8.

TCR CDR3 regions were amplified from genomic DNA by multiplex PCR using the deep immunoSEQ assay. Extracted genomic DNA from each cell subset was distributed evenly across all wells of several immunoSEQ 96-well plates, and each plate was treated as a replicate. For sorted subsets, each replicate PCR was loaded with 200 ng genomic DNA, equivalent to about 30,000 T cell genomes. The purified libraries were quantified using a Qubit 3.0 fluorometer, sized with a Bioanalyzer 2100, and then quantified again using the KAPA Library Quantification kit. Each immunoSEQ 96-well plate was sequenced on its own single-read 150-cycle Illumina NextSeq 550 flow cell. Under the source paper's analysis protocol: Because the immunoSEQ output included only junctional sequences and no quality scores, the filtering could not be the same as the filtering used for full-length reads. Sequences were annotated with PyIR, a Python wrapper for IgBLAST v1.9, using IMGT germline references to assign V/J genes and CDR3. Reads were filtered out if the reads had weak V/J assignments (E-value above 1e-6), no CDR3, stop codons, out-of-frame junctions, or ambiguous translated residues. V3J clonotypes were defined as sequences sharing an identical inferred V gene, J gene, and CDR3 amino acid sequence. To compute the percentage overlap between repertoires, the number of shared unique clonotypes was divided by the size of the smaller repertoire. Repertoire richness was assessed with RTK rarefaction, the Chao1 estimator, and Recon v2.1 estimates of unobserved clonotypes. Generation probabilities were computed with OLGA for all TCRbeta clonotypes obtained by the gDNA method from four donors. TCRdb holds this immuneACCESS table with in-frame rearrangements only. Some clones are missing; in checked studies, unresolved V genes explain under half, and the rest has no known cause. V and J calls and clone size are given by that table; D and trimming were obtained from the DNA. This sample has 650,000 to 800,000 clones in its table, and approximately 72% of those were observed once. The ten largest make up less than 2% of the sample.

Healthy HIV-negative adults with no recently reported acute infections or vaccinations were included as donors. Every donor was a Caucasian adult residing in Nashville, Tennessee, USA. CD4+ T cells were enriched by magnetic negative selection, after which naive cells were positively selected on CD45RA and the negative fraction was taken as the memory subset. After blood collection by leukapheresis, PBMCs were isolated using Ficoll-Histopaque density gradient centrifugation and then cryopreserved in the vapor phase of liquid nitrogen. Analytical flow cytometry was used to check the purity and quantity of each magnetically sorted T cell population. Genomic DNA was isolated from every sorted fraction and measured by UV absorbance on a Nanodrop 2000c. From the cysteine through the phenylalanine, the CDR3 covers 15 amino acids. CDR3 DNA is the only sequence kept; it has 45 bases, read in frame from the first base. Germline trimming: 3 bases from V, 4 bases from J; junction bases outside gene matches: 4. CDR1 is given as KGHSH and CDR2 as LQKENI, both from the germline V gene.

With regard to this clone: There is no known antigen for this receptor. No much larger clonotype is one base removed from it; base qualities were not supplied.

Sequenced: memory CD4+ T cells sorted from blood. This sample's cell subset or site label indicates: CD45RA-negative fraction. The TCR comes from a woman aged 25 to 39 in good health. The rearranged chain carries TRBV18 and TRBJ1-4; 8 central bases correspond to TRBD1. The sequence in DNA is TGTGCCAGCTCACCTCTTGGACAGGGTAATGAAAAACTGTTTTTT. Translated, it gives CASSPLGQGNEKLFF.